The source of this TCR beta chain is a study of blood T cells in healthy people across ages (dated by TCRdb to the mid-2010s). In terms of the full investigation: Template switching captured roughly one uniquely barcoded TCR beta cDNA molecule per two T cells in model experiments. To track age-related changes in TCR beta repertoire diversity, the study relied on deep sequencing normalized with unique cDNA molecular identifiers. Four age groups were formed from the donors: young (average roughly 16 years), middle-aged (just under 40), aged (around 62) and long-lived (less than 85). The study analyzed two additional independent replicas of 1 million unique cDNA reads from the same blood draw for two donors, one aged 18 to 30 and one aged 80 or older. Broad study findings and their caveats: Observed TCR beta diversity per million T cells fell roughly linearly with age, and a significant reduction was already apparent by age approximately 41. Because the CMV infection status of the donors was unknown, age-related changes in expanded clonotypes may potentially have been confounded. Total diversity estimates from one million sequenced T cells were considered lower bounds and underestimates. A strong correlation was found between observed TCR beta diversity and the percentage of naive T cells measured by flow cytometry. Bulk unsorted PBMC profiling prevented conclusive comparison of naive and antigen-experienced compartments. Compared with the aged group, more naive CD4+ T cells, fewer expanded clones and increased TCR diversity were shown by the long-lived group, suggesting age selection.

Taken from the germline V gene, the CDR1 and CDR2 loops are SGHRS and YFSETQ. V and J are trimmed by 1 base and 4 bases, and the gene matches miss 6 bases of the junction. The CDR3 spans 15 residues, from the cysteine through the phenylalanine. Just the 45-base CDR3 DNA is kept, in frame starting at base 1. Systemically healthy Caucasian individuals from Russia, approximately 39 in total and aged about 6 to 90 years, were included as donors. Each donor gave about 9.2 milliliters of peripheral blood, drawn into EDTA-treated Vacutainer tubes. Ficoll-Paque density-gradient centrifugation was used to isolate PBMCs, with at least 6.5 million obtained per sample. Trizol reagent was used to extract total RNA from the PBMCs, yielding at least 6 micrograms per sample. For every donor, flow cytometry on a PBMC aliquot measured the percentage of naive CD45RAhigh/CD27high T cells. Details on this clonotype: Its binding antigen is unknown. Base qualities are not at hand, and no much larger clone is one base apart.

Library prep was done by 5' RACE. Sequencing took place on an Illumina HiSeq 2500. A second PCR of about 7 to 12 cycles was performed with a sample-barcoded 5' primer and a J-beta primer mix. Each TCR beta cDNA molecule received a unique molecular identifier from a template-switch 5' adaptor carrying 12 random nucleotides. At least 2.5 million CDR3-containing paired-end reads were obtained from each sample. First-strand cDNA was synthesized from all RNA with the Mint cDNA synthesis kit, primed by a TRBC-specific oligonucleotide. Following uracil-DNA glycosylase treatment, all cDNA underwent a first 18-cycle PCR with the universal primers M1SS and BC2_uni_R. As for how the authors treated the data: Normalization of each sample was performed by random selection of 1 million high-quality reads, each carrying a distinct molecular identifier. Instead of being binned into consensus sequences, reads with shared molecular identifiers were discarded. MiTCR, with a Q25 quality threshold and the strictest error-elimination algorithm, was used for CDR3 identification, clonotype clustering and error correction. A nonparametric unseen species model using Euler transformation provided a lower-bound estimate of total TCR beta diversity. TCRdb's own reprocessing of the public reads used fastp at Q25 and MiXCR and kept productive beta chains. CDR3 protein sequences are deduplicated, and each keeps its most common genes and DNA. The authors' filters were not applied to this entry. The sample table records 450,000 to 600,000 distinct CDR3 sequences; 25% to 35% of these occur just once. The ten largest clones take up approximately 3.5% of the sample.

The same data also went into a second study, on T cells of mothers and their children. Drawing on the second study: Donors were nine systemically healthy Caucasian individuals: three mothers and their six children. cDNA synthesis used all of the extracted RNA, with roughly 1.5 ug of RNA in each 15 ul reaction. In the second PCR, the M1S primer introduced both the sample barcodes and 2-4 random nucleotides. Each mother yielded over 9 million TCR beta CDR3 reads and each child 3 million or so reads. TCR recombination output is similarly shaped by thymic selection in related and unrelated pairs, with a minor effect exerted by inherited differences. Normalized repertoire overlap was always slightly but never significantly higher in related than unrelated mother-child pairs. No persistent microchimeric T cell clones were detected, at a sensitivity of roughly 99 clones per million clonotypes. To look for features that set related mother-child pairs apart from unrelated individuals, the researchers ran deep NGS to compare the TCR beta repertoires of mothers and children. On average, the children were about 12 +/- 4 years old, while the mothers were 40 +/- 4 years old. After adapter ligation with NEBNext reagents, the libraries were sequenced on Illumina HiSeq 2000 with 100+100 nt paired-end reads. Mother and child libraries were prepared a month apart and sequenced in separate runs to prevent cross-contamination. Each donor had between 500,000 and 2,000,000 distinct TCR beta clonotypes identified. Naive TCR beta clonotypes were estimated from low-frequency clonotypes matched to each donor's FACS-determined naive share, without sorting.

Specimen: blood. The chain is assembled from TRBV5-1 and TRBJ2-5; TRBD2 lines up with 8 middle nucleotides. The origin of this receptor is a boy aged 2-9 years in good health. The CDR3 has the sequence CASSLYAGGRETQYF. The base sequence is TGCGCCAGCAGCTTGTACGCGGGGGGTAGAGAGACCCAGTACTTC.